These 20 T cell receptor beta chains were all obtained from the same sample, sequenced in a study of cytomegalovirus exposure and HLA in healthy donors. In the PCR, 60 Vbeta and 13 Jbeta primers were used. This table comes from immunoSEQ multiplex PCR, and its TCRdb copy is limited to in-frame clones, with some not included. Reported are about 140,000 clones; the ten largest clones contain over 2%. The specimen was PBMCs. The receptors here all came from a young woman in good health and CMV-seronegative.

The gene calls are TRBV27 and TRBJ2-2, with 9 bases that match TRBD2. The CDR3 runs to 15 residues. Germline lookup yields CDR1 MNHEY and CDR2 SMNVEV (reference sequence). With 6 bases clipped from V and 2 bases from J, the junction kept 4 bases outside the gene matches. For the CDR3, the DNA is TGTGCCAGCAGCCAAGCGGGAGGAAACACCGGGGAGCTGTTTTTT. It is translated as CASSQAGGNTGELFF.

The V gene is TRBV10-1, the J gene TRBJ2-5; 12 bases are a match to TRBD2. The J call is uncertain, as TRBJ2-7 better fits the DNA end. Germline CDR1 reads WNHNN; CDR2 reads SYGVQD (reference sequence). The CDR3 has 15 amino acids. As DNA, the CDR3 is TGCGCCAGCAGTGAAGCTAGCGGGAGGGATTACGAGCAGTACTTC. Amino acid sequence: CASSEASGRDYEQYF.

The chain combines TRBV6-4 with TRBJ2-1, with TRBD1 identical over 7 bases. Germline V CDR1 and CDR2: MRHNA, SNTAGT. This CDR3 contains 15 residues. The junction had 6 bases not matched to a gene; V was cut back by 4 bases and J by 3 bases. CDR3 DNA sequence: TGTGCCAGCAGTGCCTCAGGGGACAGCTACAATGAGCAGTTCTTC. Its protein product is CASSASGDSYNEQFF.

V gene TRBV13 combines with J gene TRBJ1-5; D is possibly TRBD1 (5 bases). Trimming cost V 3 bases and J 5 bases, with 8 bases left between them. CDR3 size: 13 residues. Germline CDR1 is PRHDT and CDR2 is FYEKMQ (reference sequence). CDR3 sequence (DNA): TGTGCCAGCAGCTTGGCAGGGTATCAGCCCCAGCATTTT. This gives the protein CASSLAGYQPQHF.

V gene TRBV9 combines with J gene TRBJ1-1; the D gene is possibly TRBD1 (5 bases). Trimming shortened V by 3 bases and J by 7 bases, and 10 bases separated the two germline ends. Per germline, CDR1 SGDLS and CDR2 YYNGEE. The CDR3 is 12 residues long. CDR3 protein: CASSEGAGEAFF. The CDR3 DNA sequence: TGTGCCAGCAGCGAAGGGGCTGGTGAAGCTTTCTTT.

V is TRBV6-1 and J is TRBJ1-5; D is uncertain. The length of the CDR3 is 16 residues. The germline V and J ends were trimmed by 0 bases and 7 bases, with 16 bases remaining between them. CDR1 MNHNS and CDR2 SASEGT come from the germline V gene. The DNA for the CDR3 is TGTGCCAGCAGTGAAGCAACTACCCCTGGAAGGCAGCCCCAGCATTTT. Amino acid sequence: CASSEATTPGRQPQHF.

V gene TRBV19 combines with J gene TRBJ2-3; 14 bases match TRBD2. This CDR3 contains 15 residues. Losses at the gene ends were 6 bases for V and 4 bases for J; bases not matched to a gene: 3. The germline V gene encodes CDR1 LNHDA and CDR2 SQIVND (reference sequence). CDR3 amino acids: CASRRGLAGADTQYF. CDR3 DNA: TGTGCCAGTAGAAGGGGACTAGCGGGAGCAGATACGCAGTATTTT.

V is TRBV11-2 and J is TRBJ1-3; 7 positions agree with TRBD1. Per germline, CDR1 SGHAT and CDR2 FQNNGV. The CDR3 length is 16 residues. Germline trimming cut 5 bases from V and 4 bases from J; bases unmatched to any gene: 11. The DNA for the CDR3 is TGTGCCAGCAGCCGTGGTTCACAGGGGTGGGGAAACACCATATATTTT. The encoded protein is CASSRGSQGWGNTIYF.

This rearrangement joins TRBV9 to TRBJ1-2; D unclear. Germline CDR1 SGDLS, CDR2 YYNGEE. The length of the CDR3 is 12 residues. V was cut by 8 bases and J by 8 bases, with 16 bases left in between. CDR3 DNA sequence: TGTGCCAGTTACTCCTCGGGTGGGGGCTACACCTTC. Protein: CASYSSGGGYTF.

J is TRBJ2-3 and V is TRBV27; D is uncertain. With 4 bases removed from V and 0 bases from J, the gap between germline ends came to 17 bases. CDR1 and CDR2 (germline): MNHEY, SMNVEV (reference sequence). This CDR3 has 17 residues. CDR3 DNA: TGTGCCAGCAGTTCCATACCCGTAAAGAGAAGCACAGATACGCAGTATTTT. Translating it yields CASSSIPVKRSTDTQYF.

The chain combines TRBV18 with TRBJ1-5, with 7 bases that match TRBD1. The CDR3 runs to 15 residues. V lost 6 bases and J lost 0; bases outside the gene matches: 5. CDR1 KGHSH and CDR2 LQKENI come from the germline V gene. The chain's CDR3 is CASSFSGGSNQPQHF. CDR3 sequence (DNA): TGTGCCAGCTCGTTCTCAGGGGGTAGCAATCAGCCCCAGCATTTT.

The rearrangement links TRBV5-1 to TRBJ2-7; unclear D gene. Germline V gives CDR1 SGHRS, CDR2 YFSETQ. V was shortened by 5 bases and J by 4 bases, with 13 bases between the two germline ends. This CDR3 region has 13 residues. CDR3 nucleotide sequence: TGCGCCAGCAGTATCGGAGTTGGGTACGAGCAGTACGTC. Residues: CASSIGVGYEQYV.

CDR3 nucleotide sequence: TGTGCCACCAGCAGAGTGTGGACATCCAACAATGAGCAGTTCTTC. Its protein product is CATSRVWTSNNEQFF. J is TRBJ2-1 and V is TRBV15; weak D call: TRBD1 (5 bases). Germline loops: CDR1 LNHNV, CDR2 YYDKDF (reference sequence). The CDR3 extends over 15 amino acids. Deletions cut 1 base from V and 5 bases from J, with 12 bases between.

The rearrangement links TRBV25-1 to TRBJ2-3; 8 bases align to TRBD2. Germline CDR1 reads MGHDK; CDR2 reads SYGVNS. J lost 2 bases, V lost 7 bases, and 11 bases had no gene match. This CDR3 has 16 amino acids. CDR3 in DNA: TGTGCCAGCACCTCACGCGGGGGGCTGGACACAGATACGCAGTATTTT. Residues: CASTSRGGLDTDTQYF. Supplemented by reference TRBV25-1 and TRBJ2-3, the full variable domain reads EADIYQTPRYLVIGTGKKITLECSQTMGHDKMYWYQQDPGMELHLIHYSYGVNSTEKGDLSSESTVSRIRTEHFPLTLESARPSHTSQYLCASTSRGGLDTDTQYFGPGTRLTVL.

The J gene is TRBJ1-5, the V gene TRBV15, with no clear D. Between the trimmed V and J ends, which lost 4 bases and 6 bases, there was a span of 10 bases. The CDR3 runs to 13 residues. Germline CDR1 reads LNHNV; CDR2 reads YYDKDF (reference sequence). The CDR3 DNA reads as TGTGCCACCAGCATTAACAGCGGTCAGCCCCAGCATTTT. This codes for CATSINSGQPQHF.

The chain couples TRBV5-4 to TRBJ1-6; D gene uncertain. Germline V CDR1 and CDR2: SGHNT, YYREEE (reference sequence). Deletions cut 3 bases from V and 10 bases from J, with 20 bases between. The CDR3 consists of 16 residues. In DNA, the CDR3 is TGTGCCAGCAGCTCGGAGACACCTTCTAGAGGGTCACCCCTCCACTTT. As protein: CASSSETPSRGSPLHF.

V and J are TRBV23-1 and TRBJ1-5; D is uncertain. TRBV23-1 is marked as an open reading frame, function uncertain. V was cut by 4 bases and J by 5 bases, with 9 bases left in between. CDR3 length equals 13 residues. CDR3 in amino acids: CASSRDCYQPQHF. CDR3 DNA sequence: TGCGCCAGCAGTCGCGACTGCTATCAGCCCCAGCATTTT.

V is TRBV5-8 and J is TRBJ1-5; 7 bases map to TRBD1. The CDR3 covers 17 residues. The ends lost 1 base at V and 4 bases at J; junction bases unmatched: 11. Germline CDR1 SGHTS, CDR2 YDEGEE. The chain's CDR3 is CASSLRQGRERNQPQHF. CDR3 in DNA: TGTGCCAGCAGCTTGAGACAGGGTCGGGAACGTAATCAGCCCCAGCATTTT.

V is TRBV30 and J is TRBJ2-1, with a tentative D call TRBD2 (6 bases). The CDR3 is made up of 15 amino acids. The V gene's germline CDR1 is GTSNPN and CDR2 SVGIG (reference sequence). V lost 4 bases to trimming and J lost 7 bases, with 20 bases between them. For the CDR3, the DNA is TGTGCCTGGACTGGGGGAACTAGCTTTAGGAATGAGCAGTTCTTC. Translated: CAWTGGTSFRNEQFF.

This chain links TRBV2 with TRBJ1-5; TRBD1 aligns across 12 bases. After removal of 3 bases from V and 2 bases from J, the junction contained 5 bases not matched to a gene. The CDR3 extends over 17 amino acids. Germline CDR1 SNHLY, CDR2 FYNNEI. In nucleotides, the CDR3 is TGTGCCAGCAGTGACGGGACAGGGGGCTACGGCAATCAGCCCCAGCATTTT. This sequence encodes CASSDGTGGYGNQPQHF.